A single sample is the source of the 12 T cell receptor beta chains below, sequenced in a study of chemoradiotherapy in HPV16-positive cancers. TCRdb keeps only in-frame clones here, not all; method: immunoSEQ multiplex PCR. The sample yields 30,000 to 35,000 clones, more than 85% seen once. The source material was blood, sampled from a patient who underwent chemoradiotherapy. Source of these receptors: a human donor with HPV-associated anogenital cancer.

This clone came up a few times. The CDR3 region is CASSLPEGSYGYTF. For the CDR3, the DNA is TGTGCCAGCAGCTTACCTGAGGGTTCCTATGGCTACACCTTC. The V call is TRBV11-2, the J call TRBJ1-2, with D hard to call. The germline V gene encodes CDR1 SGHAT and CDR2 FQNNGV. The CDR3 runs 14 residues. Trimming took 2 bases from V and 4 from J, leaving 11 bases between them. The variable domain in full, completed from reference TRBV11-2 and TRBJ1-2, reads EAGVAQSPRYKIIEKRQSVAFWCNPISGHATLYWYQQILGQGPKLLIQFQNNGVVDDSQLPKDRFSAERLKGVDSTLKIQPAKLEDSAVYLCASSLPEGSYGYTFGSGTRLTVV.

The CDR3 protein is CAILASKPGQRGLSTEAFF. As DNA, the CDR3 is TGTGCCATTCTAGCCTCAAAGCCGGGACAGCGTGGGCTTAGCACTGAAGCTTTCTTT. The J gene is TRBJ1-1, the V gene TRBV10-3; 7 bases match TRBD1. The CDR3 is 19 residues long. The germline V gene encodes CDR1 ENHRY and CDR2 SYGVKD. The trim removed 9 bases at V and 4 bases at J, leaving 26 bases unmatched.

This chain connects TRBV18 to TRBJ2-2, with TRBD2 as a possible D gene (6 bases). V lost 10 bases, J lost 4 bases, and 13 bases lay in between. This CDR3 has 13 residues. CDR1 and CDR2 (germline): KGHSH, LQKENI. The CDR3 reads CATSGESTGELFF. In nucleotides, the CDR3 is TGTGCCACCTCGGGAGAGAGCACCGGGGAGCTGTTTTTT.

This chain uses TRBV27 with TRBJ1-6; D gene uncertain. V was cut by 7 bases and J by 9 bases, with 19 bases left in between. Germline-derived CDR1 and CDR2 are MNHEY and SMNVEV (reference sequence). CDR3 length: 15 amino acids. CDR3 loop: CASKWARTEVSPLHF. In DNA, the CDR3 is TGTGCCAGCAAATGGGCGAGGACTGAGGTTTCACCCCTCCACTTT.

This sequence joins TRBV19 and TRBJ1-2; D may be TRBD1 (5 bases). V dropped 0 bases and J dropped 4 bases, with 15 bases sitting between them. Per the germline V gene, CDR1 is LNHDA and CDR2 is SQIVND (reference sequence). This CDR3 has 16 residues. Written as DNA, the CDR3 is TGTGCCAGTAGTATAGACCTTCAGGGAAACAGCTATGGCTACACCTTC. This gives the protein CASSIDLQGNSYGYTF.

This clone has only a few counts. The rearrangement links TRBV6-9 to TRBJ1-1; D possibly corresponds to TRBD1 (5 bases). Germline lookup yields CDR1 MNHGY and CDR2 SVAAGI. The CDR3 consists of 14 residues. Trimming shortened V by 5 bases and J by 7 bases, and 17 bases separated the two germline ends. CDR3 residues: CASSPITGGSEAFF. The CDR3 DNA sequence: TGTGCCAGCAGTCCCATTACGGGGGGAAGTGAAGCTTTCTTT.

This clone turned up a few times. This chain links TRBV7-9 with TRBJ2-2; no firm D call. V lost 3 bases and J 2 bases, leaving 1 base between the germline ends. CDR1 SEHNR and CDR2 FQNEAQ come from the germline V gene (reference sequence). The CDR3 runs 12 residues. DNA for the CDR3: TGTGCCAGCAGCTTTAACACCGGGGAGCTGTTTTTT. It specifies CASSFNTGELFF.

The chain recombines TRBV2 with TRBJ1-5, with 8 bases identical to TRBD1. V shed 8 bases, J shed 0 bases, and the junction held 3 bases outside the gene matches. Per germline, CDR1 SNHLY and CDR2 FYNNEI. The CDR3 covers 14 residues. The CDR3 loop reads CASQGASSNQPQHF. The CDR3 bases are TGTGCCAGCCAGGGGGCTAGTAGCAATCAGCCCCAGCATTTT.

The sample holds a few counts of this clone. The rearrangement links TRBV23-1 to TRBJ1-1, with a weak D call TRBD1 (5 bases). TRBV23-1 is reported as an ORF; its role is uncertain. V lost 3 bases and J lost 10, with 12 bases in between. The CDR3 extends over 12 amino acids. DNA for the CDR3: TGCGCCAGCAGTCATGGGGATGGGGGAGCTTTCTTT. Translated: CASSHGDGGAFF.

A note on this clone: Sequence at one end of the junction differs from germline and may be a read error. The chain couples TRBV7-7 to TRBJ2-7; possible D gene TRBD1, 9 bases. The CDR3 totals 15 residues. Per the germline V gene, CDR1 is SSHAT and CDR2 is FNYEAQ (reference sequence). The DNA for the CDR3 is TGTGCTAGCAGCTTAGTAGCGGGACAGGGCTACGAGCAGTACTTC. It encodes CASSLVAGQGYEQYF.

The genes are TRBV27 and TRBJ2-7; D is possibly TRBD1 (6 bases). This CDR3 is 14 amino acids long. The germline V and J ends were trimmed by 6 bases and 0 bases, with 12 bases remaining between them. Germline CDR1 MNHEY, CDR2 SMNVEV (reference sequence). Here the CDR3 reads CASSSRGYSYEQYF. The DNA of the CDR3 is TGTGCCAGCAGCTCCAGGGGCTACTCCTACGAGCAGTACTTC.

This clone was recorded once. The chain employs TRBV5-1 and TRBJ1-5; 9 positions agree with TRBD1. The CDR3 is made up of 17 amino acids. V lost 4 bases, J lost 0 bases, and 8 bases stayed unmatched. Germline V gene data show CDR1 as SGHRS and CDR2 as YFSETQ. CDR3 DNA sequence: TGCGCCAGCAGCCCGGGACAGGGTGGCTATAGCAATCAGCCCCAGCATTTT. It specifies CASSPGQGGYSNQPQHF.